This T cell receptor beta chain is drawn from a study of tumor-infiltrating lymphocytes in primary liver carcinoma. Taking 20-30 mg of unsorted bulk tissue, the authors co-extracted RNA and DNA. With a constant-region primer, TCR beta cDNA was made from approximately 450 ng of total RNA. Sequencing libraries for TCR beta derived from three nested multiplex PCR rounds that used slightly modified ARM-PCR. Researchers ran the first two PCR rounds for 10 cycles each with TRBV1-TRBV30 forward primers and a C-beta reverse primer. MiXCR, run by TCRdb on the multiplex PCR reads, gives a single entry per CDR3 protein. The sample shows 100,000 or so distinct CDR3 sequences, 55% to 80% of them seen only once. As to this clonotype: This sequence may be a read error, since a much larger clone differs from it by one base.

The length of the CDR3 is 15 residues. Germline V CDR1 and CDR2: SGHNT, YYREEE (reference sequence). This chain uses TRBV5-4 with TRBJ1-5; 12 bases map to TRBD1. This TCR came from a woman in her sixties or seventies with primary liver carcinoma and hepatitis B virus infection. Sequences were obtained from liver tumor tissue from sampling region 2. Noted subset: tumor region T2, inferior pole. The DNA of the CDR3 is TGTGCCAGCAGCCCGGGGACAGGGGGCAATCAGCTCCAGCATTTT. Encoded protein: CASSPGTGGNQLQHF.